What follows are 13 T cell receptor beta chains derived from one specimen sequenced in a study of T cells in localized non-small cell lung cancer. TCRdb keeps only in-frame clones here, not all; method: immunoSEQ multiplex PCR. The table includes just under 30,000 clones, 80% to 90% detected once. The starting material was peripheral blood, obtained before any cancer treatment. The source is a woman between 35 and 75 years old with stage I lung adenocarcinoma.

The rearrangement uses TRBV25-1 and TRBJ1-1, with TRBD1 matching over 7 bases. This CDR3 has 14 amino acids. The V segment lost 7 bases and the J segment 3 bases; nucleotides outside the gene matches: 8. CDR1 and CDR2 from the germline V gene are MGHDK and SYGVNS. The CDR3 protein is CASIRQGVDTEAFF. DNA for the CDR3: TGTGCCAGCATACGACAGGGCGTGGACACTGAAGCTTTCTTT.

V and J are TRBV28 and TRBJ1-6; TRBD1 is a possible D gene (5 bases). Trimming stripped 3 bases from V and 3 bases from J, with 15 bases between. Germline assignment: CDR1 MDHEN and CDR2 SYDVKM. This CDR3 comprises 17 residues. CDR3: CASSFLGASGYNSPLHF. The CDR3 nucleotides are TGTGCCAGCAGTTTTCTCGGGGCTTCGGGCTATAATTCACCCCTCCACTTT.

The chain has TRBV18 and TRBJ2-2; D is tentatively TRBD1 or TRBD2 (6 bases each). Germline V CDR1 and CDR2: KGHSH, LQKENI. This CDR3 is 16 amino acids long. Trimming pared 3 bases from V and 2 bases from J, leaving 13 bases between. The CDR3 region has the DNA TGTGCCAGCTCACCCCGAGGGGGGCGCAACACCGGGGAGCTGTTTTTT. Amino acids: CASSPRGGRNTGELFF.

The chain uses TRBV27 and TRBJ1-1, with D unresolved. The germline V gene has CDR1 MNHEY and CDR2 SMNVEV (reference sequence). Trimming shortened V by 3 bases and J by 1 base, and 6 bases separated the two germline ends. The CDR3 extends over 13 amino acids. The CDR3 is CASSFDPNTEAFF. Written as DNA, the CDR3 is TGTGCCAGCAGTTTCGATCCGAACACTGAAGCTTTCTTT.

V gene TRBV4-1 combines with J gene TRBJ2-6; 9 bases line up with TRBD2. Germline CDR1 reads MGHRA; CDR2 reads YSYEKL. Trimming removed 0 bases from V and 2 bases from J; junction bases left unmatched: 11. The CDR3 is made up of 20 amino acids. DNA for the CDR3: TGCGCCAGCAGCCAAGATGAGTGGGATAGCGGGAGAGCTGGGGCCAACGTCCTGACTTTC. It encodes CASSQDEWDSGRAGANVLTF.

The chain combines TRBV2 with TRBJ2-1; 8 bases agree with TRBD1. V shed 7 bases and J 12 bases; nucleotides not matched to a gene: 8. CDR1 and CDR2 (germline): SNHLY, FYNNEI. The CDR3 covers 12 residues. The CDR3 is CASTTRTGRQFF. For the CDR3, the DNA is TGTGCCAGCACGACTAGGACAGGGAGGCAGTTCTTC.

The chain is built from TRBV28 and TRBJ2-7; TRBD1 matches at 12 bases. Trimming took 6 bases from V and 5 from J; bases not matched to a gene: 8. CDR3 length equals 15 residues. Germline V gene sequence: CDR1 MDHEN, CDR2 SYDVKM. The CDR3 protein is CASRLGGTGGNEQYF. CDR3 bases: TGTGCCAGCAGGCTAGGGGGGACAGGGGGCAACGAGCAGTACTTC.

This clone occurred once. The rearrangement uses TRBV2 and TRBJ1-6, with D possibly TRBD1 on 6 matching bases. The CDR3 extends over 14 amino acids. Germline V gene data show CDR1 as SNHLY and CDR2 as FYNNEI. V lost 6 bases and J lost 6, with 12 bases in between. The CDR3 region has the DNA TGTGCCAGCAGGGGACAAACGACTAATTCACCCCTCCACTTT. Protein sequence: CASRGQTTNSPLHF.

CDR3 region: CASRSGGPGANVLTF. As DNA, the CDR3 is TGTGCCAGCAGGTCGGGGGGGCCCGGGGCCAACGTCCTGACTTTC. The V and J genes are TRBV28 and TRBJ2-6; TRBD2 matches 8 bases. The V segment lost 6 bases and the J segment 4 bases; nucleotides outside the gene matches: 5. CDR1 and CDR2 from the germline V gene are MDHEN and SYDVKM. The CDR3 has 15 amino acids.

The CDR3 DNA is TGTGCCAGCAGCTTTCTCCCGGGGGACACAGATACGCAGTATTTT. Its protein is CASSFLPGDTDTQYF. The chain employs TRBV7-2 and TRBJ2-3, with D tentatively TRBD2 (6 bases). Germline V gives CDR1 SGHTA, CDR2 FQGNSA. CDR3 length equals 15 residues. The V gene lost 3 bases and the J gene lost 2 bases, with 12 bases spanning the gap. Drawing the rest from reference TRBV7-2 and TRBJ2-3, the complete variable domain is GAGVSQSPSNKVTEKGKDVELRCDPISGHTALYWYRQSLGQGLEFLIYFQGNSAPDKSGLPSDRFSAERTGGSVSTLTIQRTQQEDSAVYLCASSFLPGDTDTQYFGPGTRLTVL.

This sequence joins TRBV4-3 and TRBJ2-5; D not certain. The CDR3 runs 16 residues. Trimming took off 0 bases at V and 3 bases at J, with 14 bases between the two ends. CDR1 LGHNA and CDR2 YSLEER come from the germline V gene. This chain's CDR3 is CASSQDGGGSKETQYF. DNA of the CDR3: TGCGCCAGCAGCCAAGACGGCGGCGGTTCGAAAGAGACCCAGTACTTC.

The J gene is TRBJ2-4, the V gene TRBV5-6, with unresolved D. This CDR3 is built from 16 residues. Per germline, CDR1 SGHDT and CDR2 YYEEEE. V was cut by 0 bases and J by 0 bases, with 10 bases left in between. CDR3 sequence (DNA): TGTGCCAGCAGCTTGGTCTCCGGGCTAGCCAAAAACATTCAGTACTTC. Translation gives CASSLVSGLAKNIQYF.

This chain links TRBV7-2 with TRBJ2-1, with a possible D match to TRBD2 (6 bases). Germline lookup yields CDR1 SGHTA and CDR2 FQGNSA. The V gene lost 3 bases and the J gene lost 0 bases, with 12 bases spanning the gap. The CDR3 consists of 16 residues. The CDR3 reads CASSFLGDFSYNEQFF. DNA for the CDR3: TGTGCCAGCAGCTTTCTGGGGGACTTCTCCTACAATGAGCAGTTCTTC.